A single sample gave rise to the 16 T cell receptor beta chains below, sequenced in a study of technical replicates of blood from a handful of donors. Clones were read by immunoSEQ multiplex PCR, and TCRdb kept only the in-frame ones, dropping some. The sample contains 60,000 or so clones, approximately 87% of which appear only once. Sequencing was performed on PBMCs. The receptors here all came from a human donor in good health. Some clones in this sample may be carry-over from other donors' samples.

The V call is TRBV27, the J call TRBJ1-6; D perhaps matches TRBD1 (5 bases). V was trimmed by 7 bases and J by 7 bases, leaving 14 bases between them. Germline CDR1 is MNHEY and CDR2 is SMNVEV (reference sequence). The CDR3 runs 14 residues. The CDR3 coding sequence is TGTGCCAGCACCTCCCCGGGACTGAATTCACCCCTCCACTTT. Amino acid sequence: CASTSPGLNSPLHF.

DNA of the CDR3: TGTGCCAGCAGCCCGACTAGCTCCTACAATGAGCAGTTCTTC. It encodes CASSPTSSYNEQFF. The V call is TRBV7-2, the J call TRBJ2-1, with a tentative D call TRBD2 (6 bases). The V and J ends lost 5 bases and 0 bases respectively, with 8 bases between them. CDR3 length: 14 amino acids. Germline-derived CDR1 and CDR2 are SGHTA and FQGNSA.

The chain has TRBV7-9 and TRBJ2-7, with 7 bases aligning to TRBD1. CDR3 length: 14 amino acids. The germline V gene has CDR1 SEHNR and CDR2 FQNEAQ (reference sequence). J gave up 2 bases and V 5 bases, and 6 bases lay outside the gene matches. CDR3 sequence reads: CASSRRDSPYEQYF. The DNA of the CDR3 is TGTGCCAGCAGCCGTAGGGACAGCCCCTACGAGCAGTACTTC. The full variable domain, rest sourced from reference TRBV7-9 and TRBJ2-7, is DTGVSQNPRHKITKRGQNVTFRCDPISEHNRLYWYRQTLGQGPEFLTYFQNEAQLEKSRLLSDRFSAERPKGSFSTLEIQRTEQGDSAMYLCASSRRDSPYEQYFGPGTRLTVT.

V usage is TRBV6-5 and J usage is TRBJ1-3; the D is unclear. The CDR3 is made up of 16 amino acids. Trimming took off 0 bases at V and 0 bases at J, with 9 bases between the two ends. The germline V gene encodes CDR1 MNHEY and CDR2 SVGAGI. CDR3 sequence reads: CASSYSMGSSGNTIYF. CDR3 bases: TGTGCCAGCAGTTACTCGATGGGGAGCTCTGGAAACACCATATATTTT.

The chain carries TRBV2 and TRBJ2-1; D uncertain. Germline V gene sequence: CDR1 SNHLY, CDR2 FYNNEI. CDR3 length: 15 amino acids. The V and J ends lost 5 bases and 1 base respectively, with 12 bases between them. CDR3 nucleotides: TGTGCCAGCAGTTTTCCTATCCAATCCTACAATGAGCAGTTCTTC. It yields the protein CASSFPIQSYNEQFF.

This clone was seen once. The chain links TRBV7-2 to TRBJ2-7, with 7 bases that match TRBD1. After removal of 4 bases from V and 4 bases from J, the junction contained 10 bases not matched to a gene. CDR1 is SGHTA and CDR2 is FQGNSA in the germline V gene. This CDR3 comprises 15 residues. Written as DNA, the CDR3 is TGTGCCAGCAGCTACCATACGGACAGGCTGTACGAGCAGTACTTC. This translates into CASSYHTDRLYEQYF.

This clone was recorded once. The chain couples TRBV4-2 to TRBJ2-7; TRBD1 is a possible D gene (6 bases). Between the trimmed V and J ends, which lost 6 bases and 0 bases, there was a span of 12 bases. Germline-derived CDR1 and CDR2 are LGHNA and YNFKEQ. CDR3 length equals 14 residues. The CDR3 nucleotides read TGTGCCAGCAGTTACGGACAGAGCTCCTACGAGCAGTACTTC. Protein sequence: CASSYGQSSYEQYF.

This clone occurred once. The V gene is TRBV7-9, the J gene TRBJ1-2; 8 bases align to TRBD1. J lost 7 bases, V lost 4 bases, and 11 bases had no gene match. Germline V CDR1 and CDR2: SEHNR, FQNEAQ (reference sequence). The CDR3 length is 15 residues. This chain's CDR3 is CASSYDLGQGGGYTF. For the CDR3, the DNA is TGTGCCAGCAGCTACGACCTCGGACAGGGAGGTGGCTACACCTTC.

The CDR3 here is CASSEFRDSGNTIYF. CDR3 nucleotide sequence: TGTGCCAGCAGTGAATTTCGGGACTCTGGAAACACCATATATTTT. This rearrangement joins TRBV27 to TRBJ1-3; no firm D call. With 5 bases removed from V and 0 bases from J, the gap between germline ends came to 11 bases. The germline V gene has CDR1 MNHEY and CDR2 SMNVEV (reference sequence). The CDR3 loop spans 15 amino acids.

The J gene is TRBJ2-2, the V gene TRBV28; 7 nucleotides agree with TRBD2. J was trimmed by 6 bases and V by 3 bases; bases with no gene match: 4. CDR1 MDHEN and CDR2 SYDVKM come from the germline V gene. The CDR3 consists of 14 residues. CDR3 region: CASSFGGNAGELFF. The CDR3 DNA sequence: TGTGCCAGCAGTTTCGGGGGGAATGCCGGGGAGCTGTTTTTT.

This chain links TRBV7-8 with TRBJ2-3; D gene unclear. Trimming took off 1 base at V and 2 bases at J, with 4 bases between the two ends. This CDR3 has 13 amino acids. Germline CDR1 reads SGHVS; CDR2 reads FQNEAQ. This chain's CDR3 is CASSLDSTDTQYF. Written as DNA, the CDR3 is TGTGCCAGCAGCTTAGACTCCACAGATACGCAGTATTTT.

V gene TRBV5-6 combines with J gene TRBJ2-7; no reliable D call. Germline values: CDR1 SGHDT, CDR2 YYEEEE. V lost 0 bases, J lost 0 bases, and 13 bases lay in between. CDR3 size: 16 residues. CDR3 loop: CASSLGPAESSYEQYF. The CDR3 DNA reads TGTGCCAGCAGCTTGGGACCGGCGGAGAGCTCCTACGAGCAGTACTTC.

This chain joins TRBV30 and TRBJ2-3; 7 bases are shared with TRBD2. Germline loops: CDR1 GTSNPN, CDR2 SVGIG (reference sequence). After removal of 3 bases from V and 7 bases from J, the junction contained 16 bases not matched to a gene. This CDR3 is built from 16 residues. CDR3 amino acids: CAWSLGPAGPQNTQYF. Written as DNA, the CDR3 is TGTGCCTGGAGCTTAGGGCCAGCGGGACCCCAAAATACGCAGTATTTT.

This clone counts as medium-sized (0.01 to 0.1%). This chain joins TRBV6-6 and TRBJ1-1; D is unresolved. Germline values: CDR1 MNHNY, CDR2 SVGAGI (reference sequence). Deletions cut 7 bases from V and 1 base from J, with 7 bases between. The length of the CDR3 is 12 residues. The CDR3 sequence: CASKEGNTEAFF. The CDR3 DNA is TGTGCCAGCAAAGAGGGGAACACTGAAGCTTTCTTT.

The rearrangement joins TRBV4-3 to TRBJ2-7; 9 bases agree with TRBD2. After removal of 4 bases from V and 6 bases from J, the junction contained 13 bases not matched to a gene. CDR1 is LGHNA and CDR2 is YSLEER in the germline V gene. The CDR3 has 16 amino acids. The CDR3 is CASSPPSKSGGSEQYF. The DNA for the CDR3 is TGCGCCAGCAGCCCCCCCTCCAAGAGCGGGGGGAGCGAGCAGTACTTC.

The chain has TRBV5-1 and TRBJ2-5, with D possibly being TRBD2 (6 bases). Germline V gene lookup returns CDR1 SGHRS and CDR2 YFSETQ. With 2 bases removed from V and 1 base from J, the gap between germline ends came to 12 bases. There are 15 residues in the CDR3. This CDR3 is CASSLLPGVQETQYF. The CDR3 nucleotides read TGCGCCAGCAGCTTATTACCGGGGGTCCAAGAGACCCAGTACTTC.